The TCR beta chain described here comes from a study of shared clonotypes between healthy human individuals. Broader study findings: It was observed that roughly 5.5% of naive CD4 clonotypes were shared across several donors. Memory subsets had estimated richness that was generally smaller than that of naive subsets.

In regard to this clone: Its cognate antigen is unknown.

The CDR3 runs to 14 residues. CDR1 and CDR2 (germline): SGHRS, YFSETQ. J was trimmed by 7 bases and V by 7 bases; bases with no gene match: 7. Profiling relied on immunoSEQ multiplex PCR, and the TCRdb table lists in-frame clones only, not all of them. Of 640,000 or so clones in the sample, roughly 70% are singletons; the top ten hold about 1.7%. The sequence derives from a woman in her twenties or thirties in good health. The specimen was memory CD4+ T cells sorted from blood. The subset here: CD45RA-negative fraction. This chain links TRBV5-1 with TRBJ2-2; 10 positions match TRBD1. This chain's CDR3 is CASFGTGAIGELFF. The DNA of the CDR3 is TGCGCCAGCTTTGGGACAGGGGCGATCGGGGAGCTGTTTTTT.